This TCR beta chain was sequenced during a study of vaccination and CD4 T cells after COVID-19 (dated by TCRdb to about 2022). Notes on the research overall: Convalescent patients had a positive SARS-CoV-2 result on nasal swab PCR, and of these patients, nine had mild disease and one had severe disease. Each participant got two doses of either the Pfizer-BioNTech BNT162b2 vaccine (n=8) or the Moderna mRNA-1273 vaccine (n=2). As controls, cultures received a CEFX viral epitope pool (the positive control), an HIV-1 Nef peptide pool (the negative control), or no peptide at all. In roughly 10 COVID-19 convalescent patients and a handful of infection-naive healthy vaccine recipients, the spike-specific CD4+ TCR repertoire before mRNA vaccination was compared with the repertoire after mRNA vaccination. In the convalescent cohort there were six males and four females, among whom were two Hispanic individuals, seven Caucasians, two Asians and one multiracial person. Post-vaccine blood samples were collected a median of approximately 72 days after the second vaccine dose, ranging from about 13 to 250 days. Post-COVID blood samples were collected from convalescent patients a median of roughly 100 days after diagnosis, with a range of about 35 to 161 days. The cultures were stimulated with overlapping spike peptide pools from SARS-CoV-2 and from the common cold coronaviruses HCoV-NL63, HCoV-OC43 and HCoV-229E. General study outcomes and caveats: Of the vaccine-specific clones found in convalescent patients, nearly all (304 of 307) were mono-reactive for SARS-CoV-2 spike instead of being cross-reactive with common cold coronaviruses. In convalescent patients, a median about 86% of post-vaccine SARS-CoV-2-reactive clones were detected only after vaccination, and vaccine-specific priming was suggested by this finding. The median count of SARS-CoV-2-reactive clonotypes went up from 20 to 25 after infection to roughly 38 after vaccination, although the change was not significant. Relatively few convalescent patients were included in the study, and early timepoints after natural infection were not analyzed.

The CDR3 sequence holds 12 residues, the cysteine and phenylalanine included. The read is trimmed to its CDR3 DNA, 36 bases read in frame from base 1. V was cut back by 10 bases and J by 2 bases, leaving a gap of 10 bases between them. The germline V gene (reference sequence) supplies CDR1 MNHEY and CDR2 SMNVEV. Concerning this clonotype: Its antigen remains unidentified. The sample holds no much larger clone one base away, and base qualities are not on file.

Read against the paper, the sample's treatment or condition label means: 10-day PBMC culture with coronavirus spike peptide pools or control peptides (ViraFEST assay). To expand antigen-specific T cells with peptide pools and then pick out the expanded clonotypes through TCR sequencing, the study relied on the ViraFEST assay. The positive SARS-CoV-2 PCR tests of the convalescent patients were dated from March to December 2020, before the Alpha, Beta and Delta variants emerged in the United States. Under 2.5 million PBMCs per well were cultured in IMDM with roughly 5.2% human AB serum and 7.5 to 10 IU/ml IL-2, plus 10 ug/ml peptide pools. On days 3 and 7, half of the culture medium was replaced with fresh IL-2-containing medium. CD4+ T cells were isolated after roughly eleven days of culture through negative selection using the EasySep CD4+ T cell isolation kit. Ficoll-Paque Plus gradient centrifugation was used to isolate PBMCs from whole blood, and the isolated PBMCs were then either used fresh or cryopreserved at -140C. In general, triplicate wells were set up for every culture condition.

Library method: PCR. At the Johns Hopkins FTIC core, DNA from the cultured CD4+ T cells underwent TCR sequencing with the Oncomine TCR Beta short-read assay. The QIAamp micro DNA kit was used to extract genomic DNA from the cultured CD4+ T cells. Oncomine TCR Beta libraries made from cultured CD4+ T cells were pooled using unique dual indexes and sequenced on an Illumina iSeq 100. Per the source publication's procedure: Non-productive sequences were removed, and CDR3s not starting with C, not ending with F or W, or shorter than 7 amino acids were discarded. Antigen-specific clonotypes were identified with the MANAFEST web application by comparing peptide-stimulated wells with reference and other culture wells. Positive clones required FDR below 0.05, an odds ratio above 5, and productive frequency above 0.1% in at least two of three replicate wells. Cross-reactive clonotypes were defined as significantly expanded in both SARS-CoV-2 spike wells and at least one common cold coronavirus spike condition. CDR3 homology was assessed with Levenshtein distances (stringdist) and unrooted phylogenetic trees (ape) in R version 3.6.1. The public reads were quality trimmed at Q25 with fastp and then assembled into clones with MiXCR by TCRdb, keeping productive beta chains. One record per CDR3 amino acid sequence lists the most common genes and DNA. TCRdb, not the authors, supplied the V and J calls. The sample table shows tens of thousands of distinct CDR3 sequences, and over 60% are seen once. The ten largest clonotypes hold less than 6% of the sample.

The source material was CD4+ T cells from blood, cultured in vitro. The receptor was isolated from a human donor who had recovered from COVID-19. Rearrangement joined TRBV27 to TRBJ2-3; matching of 6 bases hints at TRBD2 as the D gene. The sequence in DNA is TGTGCCACCGGGGACTTCACAGATACGCAGTATTTT. Protein translation: CATGDFTDTQYF.